This T cell receptor (beta chain) stems from a study of T cell responses to AZD1222 COVID-19 vaccine. The V end was cut by 0 bases, the J end by 2 bases, with 8 bases between. Germline V gene lookup returns CDR1 MNHEY and CDR2 SMNVEV (reference sequence). The CDR3 runs to 15 residues. Here immunoSEQ multiplex PCR was the method, and the copy in TCRdb shows in-frame clones only, minus some. The repertoire consists of about 39,000 clones, with around 88% occurring once and the leading ten covering approximately 25%. Note on this clone: Its antigen remains unidentified.

Study results and caveats: Mostly white British, mostly female donors; authors suggested clonal diversity may be underestimated. Regions left unmutated in variants are reportedly the target of nearly half of spike-specific TCRs. Spike as a whole was targeted by vaccine-associated CD4 TCRs, dominant at 160-218 and 743-854.

The origin of this receptor is an adult who received the AZD1222 COVID-19 vaccine. Material: peripheral blood, obtained 28 days after the second AZD1222 dose. The rearrangement links TRBV27 to TRBJ1-3; perhaps TRBD1 as D (6 bases). This CDR3 reads CASSLSGTPGNTIYF. Here the CDR3 DNA reads TGTGCCAGCAGTTTATCAGGGACACCTGGAAACACCATATATTTT.